This TCR beta chain was sequenced during a study of T cell repertoires in cytomegalovirus infection (dated by TCRdb to about 2019). Broadly, across the study: Recently identified HLA-C-restricted CMV epitopes, whose presentation resists viral immunomodulation, were targeted by peptide stimulations together with well-studied HLA-B-restricted epitopes. Donor HLA type was relevant to the analysis, because carriage of CMV infection together with the matching HLA type was indicated by public TCR beta signatures. Broader findings and caveats from the paper: In the ex vivo response, HLA-C-restricted CMV-specific TCR beta clonotypes were dominant, and in two of eight donors the single most frequent clonotype came from this HLA-C-restricted group. In both this cohort and an independent cohort of several hundred donors, the cumulative frequency of public TCR beta family members distinguished carriers of CMV infection plus the relevant HLA type.

Sequenced using an Illumina HiSeq 1500. TCRdb took the public reads, trimmed them with fastp at Q25, ran MiXCR for clone calling and kept in-frame beta chains. Rows matching on CDR3 protein sequence are summarized as one entry with the most common DNA and genes. This sample comprises 830,000 or so distinct CDR3 sequences, about 33% of them detected only once. The top ten constitute roughly an eighth of the sample. The treatment or condition label corresponds to: in vitro stimulation with specific CMV peptide epitopes to enrich CMV-specific T cells. The CDR3 starts with the cysteine, ends with the phenylalanine, and has 13 residues. The DNA shown is the 39-base CDR3, in frame from base 1. Relative to germline, V is 7 bases shorter and J is 4 bases shorter, with 10 bases between their ends. Comment on this clonotype: Its antigen specificity is not known. One base away lies a much larger clone, so this may be a sequencing read error.

Here the sequenced sample was cultured CD8+ T cells from PBMCs, taken from culture after CMV antigen stimulation. This chain joins TRBV12-3 or TRBV12-4 to TRBJ2-2; the D gene is possibly TRBD1 or TRBD2, each agreeing over 5 bases. This TCR derives from a human donor in good health (CMV status not recorded). Some clones in this sample may be carry-over from other donors' samples. The bases are TGTGCCAGCACTGCTGGGACCACCGGGGAGCTGTTTTTT. It translates as CASTAGTTGELFF.